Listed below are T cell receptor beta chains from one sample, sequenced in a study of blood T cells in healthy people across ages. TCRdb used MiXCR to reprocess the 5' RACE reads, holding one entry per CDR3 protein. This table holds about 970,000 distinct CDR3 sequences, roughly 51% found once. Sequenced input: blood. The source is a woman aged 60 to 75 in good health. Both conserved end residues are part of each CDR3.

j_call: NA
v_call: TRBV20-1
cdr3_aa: CSARGPSGSGEQYF

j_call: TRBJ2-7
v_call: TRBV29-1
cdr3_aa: CSVVADRRYYKEQYF

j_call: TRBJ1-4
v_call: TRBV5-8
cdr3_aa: CASSLSGTGGADKLFF

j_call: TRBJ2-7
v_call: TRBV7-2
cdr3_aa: CASSLDRAVYEQYF

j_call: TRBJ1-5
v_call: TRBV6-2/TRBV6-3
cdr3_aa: CASRQGKDSNQPQHF

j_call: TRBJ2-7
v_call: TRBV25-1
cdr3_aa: CASSVPVSYEQYF

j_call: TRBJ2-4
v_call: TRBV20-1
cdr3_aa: CSVPGTSGSGKNIQYF

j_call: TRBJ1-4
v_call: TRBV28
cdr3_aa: CASSLRYRGEKLFF

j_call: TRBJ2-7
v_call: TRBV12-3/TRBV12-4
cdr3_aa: CASSSHGSSYEQYF

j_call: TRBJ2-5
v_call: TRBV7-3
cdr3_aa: CASSPVPQETQYF

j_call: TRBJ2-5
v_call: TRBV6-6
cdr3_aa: CASSYSGLAGSGTQYF

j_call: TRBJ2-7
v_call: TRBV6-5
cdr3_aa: CAGSYTGRQYF

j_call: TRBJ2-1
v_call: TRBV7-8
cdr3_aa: CASSPSYQTGVNTEQFF

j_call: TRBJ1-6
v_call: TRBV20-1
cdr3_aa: CSAVGTVNSPLHF

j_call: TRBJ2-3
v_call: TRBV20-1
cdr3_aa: CSARGYQNTQYF

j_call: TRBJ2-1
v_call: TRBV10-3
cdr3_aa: CAISAGGDNEQFF

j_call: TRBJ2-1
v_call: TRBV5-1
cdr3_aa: CASYRGDREAYNEQFF

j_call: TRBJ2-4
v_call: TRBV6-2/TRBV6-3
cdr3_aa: CASRPTSGSLSREQYF

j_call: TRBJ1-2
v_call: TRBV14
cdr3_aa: CASSMDRVYGYTF

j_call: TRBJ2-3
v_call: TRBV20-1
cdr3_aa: CSARGGWDRTDTQYF

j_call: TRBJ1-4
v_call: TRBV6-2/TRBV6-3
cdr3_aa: CASRSSNEKLFF

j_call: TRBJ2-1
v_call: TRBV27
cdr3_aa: CASSSGLVDNEQFF

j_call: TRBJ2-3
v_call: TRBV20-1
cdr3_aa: CSAIRVAGGDTQYF

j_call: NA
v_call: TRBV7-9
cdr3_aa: CASSLRVVDRENHEQYF

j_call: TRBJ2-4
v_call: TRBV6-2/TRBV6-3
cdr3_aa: CAITTQHSYGRYF

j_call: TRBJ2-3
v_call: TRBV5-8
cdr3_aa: CASSDRVGTDTQYF

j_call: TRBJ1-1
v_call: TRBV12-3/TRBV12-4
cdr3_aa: CASRQGVNTEAFF

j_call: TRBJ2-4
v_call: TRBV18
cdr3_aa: CASSLSQVAKNIQYF

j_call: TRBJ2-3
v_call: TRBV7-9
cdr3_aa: CAGGTSETDTQYF

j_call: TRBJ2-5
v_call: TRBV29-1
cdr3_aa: CSVGREETQYF

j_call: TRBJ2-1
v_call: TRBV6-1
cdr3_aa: CASSEEGCEQFF

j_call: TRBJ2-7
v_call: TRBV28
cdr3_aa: CASSLITQAYEQYF

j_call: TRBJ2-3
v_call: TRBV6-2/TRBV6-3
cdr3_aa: CASRPGPGTDTQYF

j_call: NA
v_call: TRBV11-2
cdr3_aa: CASSLSMGGRLLSYEQYF

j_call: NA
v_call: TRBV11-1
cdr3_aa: CASSLLGWPASGRLNQETQFF

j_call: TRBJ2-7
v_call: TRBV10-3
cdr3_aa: CAIRGQASYEQYF

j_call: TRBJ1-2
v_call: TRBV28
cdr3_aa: CASSLPFRWGRGGTYGYTF

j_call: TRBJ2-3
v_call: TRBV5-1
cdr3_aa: CASSSGSTDTHYF

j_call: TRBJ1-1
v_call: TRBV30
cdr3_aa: CAWSAPRRENTEAFF

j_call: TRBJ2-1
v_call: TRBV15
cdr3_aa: CATSRGLTYNEQFF